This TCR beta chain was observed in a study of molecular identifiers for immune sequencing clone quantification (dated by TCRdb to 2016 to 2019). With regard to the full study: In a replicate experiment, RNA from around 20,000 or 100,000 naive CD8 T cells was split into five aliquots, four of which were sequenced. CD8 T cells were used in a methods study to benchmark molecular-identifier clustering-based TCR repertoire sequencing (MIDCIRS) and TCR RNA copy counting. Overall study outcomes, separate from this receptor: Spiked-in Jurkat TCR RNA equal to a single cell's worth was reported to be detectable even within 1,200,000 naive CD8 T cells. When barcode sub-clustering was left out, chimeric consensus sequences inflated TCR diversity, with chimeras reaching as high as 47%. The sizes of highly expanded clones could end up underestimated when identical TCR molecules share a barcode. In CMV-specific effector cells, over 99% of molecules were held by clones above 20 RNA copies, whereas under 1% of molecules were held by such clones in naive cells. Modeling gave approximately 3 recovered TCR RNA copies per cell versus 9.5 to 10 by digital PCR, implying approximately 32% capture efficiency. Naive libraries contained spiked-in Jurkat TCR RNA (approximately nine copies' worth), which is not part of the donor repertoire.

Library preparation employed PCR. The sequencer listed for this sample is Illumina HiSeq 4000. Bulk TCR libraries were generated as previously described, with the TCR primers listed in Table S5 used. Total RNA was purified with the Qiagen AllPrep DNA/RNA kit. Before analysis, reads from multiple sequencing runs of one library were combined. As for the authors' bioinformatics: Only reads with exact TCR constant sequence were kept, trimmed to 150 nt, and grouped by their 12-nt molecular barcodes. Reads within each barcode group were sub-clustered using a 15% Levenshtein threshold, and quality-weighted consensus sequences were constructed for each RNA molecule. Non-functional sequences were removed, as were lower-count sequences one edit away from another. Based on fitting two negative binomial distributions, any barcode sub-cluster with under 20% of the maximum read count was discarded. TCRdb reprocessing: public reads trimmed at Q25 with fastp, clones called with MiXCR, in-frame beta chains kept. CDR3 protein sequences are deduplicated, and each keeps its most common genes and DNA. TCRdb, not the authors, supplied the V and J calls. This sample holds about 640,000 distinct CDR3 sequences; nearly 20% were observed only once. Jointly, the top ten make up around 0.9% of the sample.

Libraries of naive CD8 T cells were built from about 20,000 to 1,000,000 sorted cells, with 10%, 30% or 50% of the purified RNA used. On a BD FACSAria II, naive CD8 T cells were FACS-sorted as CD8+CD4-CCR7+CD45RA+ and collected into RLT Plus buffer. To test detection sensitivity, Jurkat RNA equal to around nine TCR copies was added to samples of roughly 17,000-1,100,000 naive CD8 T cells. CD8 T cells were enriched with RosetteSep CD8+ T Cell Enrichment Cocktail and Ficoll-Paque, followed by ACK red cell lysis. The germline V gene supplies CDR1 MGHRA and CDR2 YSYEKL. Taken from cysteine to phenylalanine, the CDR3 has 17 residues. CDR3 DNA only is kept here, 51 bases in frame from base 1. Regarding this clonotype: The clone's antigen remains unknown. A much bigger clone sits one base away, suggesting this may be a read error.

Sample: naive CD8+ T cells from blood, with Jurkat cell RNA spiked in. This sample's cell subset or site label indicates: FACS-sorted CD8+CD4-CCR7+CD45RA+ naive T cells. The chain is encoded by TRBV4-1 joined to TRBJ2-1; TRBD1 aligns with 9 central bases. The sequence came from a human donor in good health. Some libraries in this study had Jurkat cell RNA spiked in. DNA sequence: TGCACCAGCAGCCAAGGAGAAATACAGGGGGCTTGGAATGAGCAGTTCTTC. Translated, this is CTSSQGEIQGAWNEQFF.